The 17 T cell receptor beta chains in this list originate from one sample, sequenced in a study of T-cell memory formation after mild COVID-19. TCRdb re-analysed the 5' RACE reads in MiXCR, keeping a single row per CDR3 protein. The data hold 410,000 or so distinct CDR3 sequences, with 20% to 30% observed a single time. Sequenced material: PBMCs or a T cell subset sorted from them (not recorded which). Source of these receptors: an adult woman who had mild COVID-19 (a few samples of this study predate the infection). Cell type and time point are not known.

Only a few counts were recorded for this clonotype. This chain joins TRBV7-6 and TRBJ2-7, with D perhaps TRBD2 (6 bases). Trimming shortened V by 1 base and J by 6 bases, and 13 bases separated the two germline ends. The CDR3 has 14 residues. The germline V gene encodes CDR1 SGHVS and CDR2 FNYEAQ. The CDR3 sequence: CASSLGGLPLEQYF. The CDR3, as DNA: TGTGCCAGCAGCTTAGGCGGACTACCCCTCGAGCAGTACTTC.

CDR3 region: CASRPGTSGGETQYF. For the CDR3, the DNA is TGTGCCAGCCGACCCGGGACTAGCGGGGGAGAGACCCAGTACTTC. The rearrangement links TRBV12-3 or TRBV12-4 to TRBJ2-5; 14 bases fit TRBD2. Trimming at V came to 8 bases and at J to 4 bases, leaving 6 bases not matched to a gene. The CDR3 loop spans 15 amino acids.

V gene TRBV7-2 combines with J gene TRBJ2-3; TRBD1 matches at 7 bases. V dropped 5 bases and J dropped 0; count of bases not matched to a gene: 5. This CDR3 contains 15 residues. The germline CDR1 and CDR2 sequences are SGHTA and FQGNSA. The CDR3 protein is CASSLQGPSTDTQYF. CDR3 nucleotide sequence: TGTGCCAGCAGCCTACAGGGGCCCAGCACAGATACGCAGTATTTT.

V usage is TRBV9 and J usage is TRBJ1-1; D ambiguous. CDR1 is SGDLS, CDR2 YYNGEE, per germline. V shed 0 bases and J shed 3 bases, with 15 bases lying between them. The CDR3 is made up of 16 amino acids. CDR3 amino acids: CASSVATAPGDTEAFF. DNA of the CDR3: TGTGCCAGCAGCGTAGCCACAGCGCCGGGAGACACTGAAGCTTTCTTT.

The chain uses TRBV20-1 and TRBJ1-1; D might be TRBD1 (6 bases). Germline loops: CDR1 DFQATT, CDR2 SNEGSKA (reference sequence). The CDR3 is 13 residues long. Trimming took 3 bases from V and 5 from J, leaving 13 bases between them. The CDR3 here is CSASTGQGTEAFF. DNA of the CDR3: TGCAGTGCTAGTACAGGGCAAGGGACTGAAGCTTTCTTT.

The chain is built from TRBV9 and TRBJ2-6; D not certain. The CDR3 totals 14 residues. V was cut by 0 bases and J by 4 bases, with 5 bases left in between. The germline V gene encodes CDR1 SGDLS and CDR2 YYNGEE. The chain's CDR3 is CASSVARGANVLTF. CDR3 sequence (DNA): TGTGCCAGCAGCGTAGCGAGAGGGGCCAACGTCCTGACTTTC.

This clonotype was counted many times. V usage is TRBV4-1 and J usage is TRBJ2-5, with 11 bases matching TRBD2. Germline V gene lookup returns CDR1 MGHRA and CDR2 YSYEKL. J lost 9 bases, V lost 0 bases, and 9 bases had no gene match. The CDR3 totals 16 residues. CDR3 protein: CASSQDVAGGLGAQYF. In DNA, the CDR3 is TGCGCCAGCAGCCAAGATGTAGCGGGGGGGCTTGGGGCCCAGTACTTC.

This clonotype occurred a few times. The chain is built from TRBV7-2 and TRBJ2-3; 9 nucleotides agree with TRBD2. The CDR3 sequence is 15 residues long. V was clipped by 8 bases and J by 0 bases; unmatched bases: 6. Germline V CDR1 and CDR2: SGHTA, FQGNSA. CDR3 protein: CASGLAGVSTDTQYF. In DNA form, the CDR3 reads TGTGCCAGCGGATTAGCGGGAGTGAGCACAGATACGCAGTATTTT.

The chain uses TRBV11-2 and TRBJ2-7, with D possibly matching TRBD1 (6 bases). The ends were cut back, 1 base at V and 0 bases at J, with 10 bases in the middle. The CDR3 runs to 15 residues. Germline assignment: CDR1 SGHAT and CDR2 FQNNGV. The CDR3 protein is CASSLGQVYSYEQYF. The DNA of the CDR3 is TGTGCCAGCAGCTTAGGACAGGTTTACTCCTACGAGCAGTACTTC.

The chain combines TRBV24-1 with TRBJ2-5; TRBD1 aligns across 8 bases. J gave up 5 bases and V 0 bases, and 4 bases lay outside the gene matches. The CDR3 runs to 15 residues. The V gene's germline CDR1 is KGHDR and CDR2 SFDVKD. The CDR3 here is CATSDLDRDRETQYF. The CDR3 nucleotides are TGTGCCACCAGTGATTTGGACAGGGACAGGGAGACCCAGTACTTC.

In its sample, this clonotype was seen a few times. The chain carries TRBV29-1 and TRBJ2-7; tentatively, D is TRBD1 (5 bases). Germline lookup yields CDR1 SQVTM and CDR2 ANQGSEA. Trimming removed 8 bases from V and 6 bases from J, with 20 bases in between. The CDR3 loop spans 13 amino acids. CDR3 region: CSYSQGRHAEQYF. DNA for the CDR3: TGCAGCTATTCTCAGGGTCGTCATGCCGAGCAGTACTTC.

The chain employs TRBV20-1 and TRBJ1-2; no reliable D call. Germline values: CDR1 DFQATT, CDR2 SNEGSKA (reference sequence). The V and J ends lost 3 bases and 5 bases respectively, with 10 bases between them. The CDR3 totals 12 residues. The DNA for the CDR3 is TGCAGTGCTAGGGACCCAGTGTATGGCTACACCTTC. This codes for CSARDPVYGYTF.

This clonotype was seen a handful of times. V gene TRBV28 combines with J gene TRBJ2-2; tentative D call: TRBD2 (7 bases). This CDR3 is built from 16 residues. Germline CDR1 reads MDHEN; CDR2 reads SYDVKM. With 6 bases removed from V and 0 bases from J, the gap between germline ends came to 14 bases. This CDR3 reads CASRVGGGTNTGELFF. Here the CDR3 DNA reads TGTGCCAGCAGAGTGGGAGGGGGAACGAACACCGGGGAGCTGTTTTTT.

About this clonotype: This may be a read error: a much more frequent sequence differs by one nucleotide. This chain joins TRBV7-6 and TRBJ2-3; tentative D call: TRBD1 (7 bases). Germline V CDR1 and CDR2: SGHVS, FNYEAQ. CDR3 size: 15 residues. Between the trimmed V and J ends, which lost 4 bases and 2 bases, there was a span of 13 bases. The CDR3 DNA reads as TGTGCCAGCAGCTCAACAGGGGACTCCACAGATACGCAGTATTTT. This gives the protein CASSSTGDSTDTQYF.

The chain carries TRBV28 and TRBJ2-7; 8 bases agree with TRBD2. The CDR3 sequence is 15 residues long. V dropped 6 bases and J dropped 6; count of bases not matched to a gene: 13. Germline V lookup: CDR1 MDHEN, CDR2 SYDVKM. The CDR3 loop is CASSKPGLGLREQYF. The CDR3 nucleotides read TGTGCCAGCAGCAAACCGGGACTAGGCTTACGCGAGCAGTACTTC.

This chain uses TRBV7-9 with TRBJ2-7, with 7 bases matching TRBD2. This CDR3 spans 16 amino acids. Germline V gene data show CDR1 as SEHNR and CDR2 as FQNEAQ (reference sequence). Trimming cost V 3 bases and J 2 bases; bases outside gene matches: 10. The CDR3 bases are TGTGCCAGCAGCTTTTATCCTAGCGGACCTACCTACGAGCAGTACTTC. Translating it yields CASSFYPSGPTYEQYF.

This clonotype was counted between two and nine times. The genes are TRBV12-3 or TRBV12-4 and TRBJ2-3; 10 positions match TRBD2. CDR3 size: 15 residues. V shed 4 bases and J 5 bases; nucleotides not matched to a gene: 6. The CDR3 region has the DNA TGTGCCAGCAGTTCCTTAGCGGGGGGTTTAGATACGCAGTATTTT. This encodes CASSSLAGGLDTQYF.